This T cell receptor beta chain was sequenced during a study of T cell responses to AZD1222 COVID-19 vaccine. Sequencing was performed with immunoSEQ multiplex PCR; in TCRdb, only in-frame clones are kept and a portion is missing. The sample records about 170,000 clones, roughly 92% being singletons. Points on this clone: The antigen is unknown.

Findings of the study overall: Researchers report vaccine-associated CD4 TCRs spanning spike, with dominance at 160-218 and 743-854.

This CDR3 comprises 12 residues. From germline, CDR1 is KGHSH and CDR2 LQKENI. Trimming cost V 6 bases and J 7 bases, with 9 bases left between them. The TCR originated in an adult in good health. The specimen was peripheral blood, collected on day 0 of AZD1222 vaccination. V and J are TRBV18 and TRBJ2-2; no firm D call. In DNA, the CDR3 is TGTGCCAGCTCGCCCGGAGACGGGGAGCTGTTTTTT. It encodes CASSPGDGELFF.